Described below is a single T cell receptor beta chain sequence and its context. Other DNA sequences in this specimen translate into the identical CDR3. This sample stems from a study of blood T cell repertoires in COVID-19. Germline V gene lookup returns CDR1 MNHEY and CDR2 SVGAGI. The V gene end was trimmed by 2 bases and the J gene end by 8 bases; junction bases not matched to a gene: 1. CDR3 length: 12 amino acids. Data came from immunoSEQ multiplex PCR; TCRdb stores just in-frame clones and leaves some out. The sample includes around 300,000 clones, 75% to 90% of them seen just once. The sequence came from a woman in her 70s with COVID-19, enrolled during active disease. This rearrangement joins TRBV6-5 to TRBJ1-2, with TRBD1 matching over 8 bases. The sample comprised peripheral blood. This chain's CDR3 is CASSYGTGGYTF. The CDR3 nucleotides are TGTGCCAGCAGTTACGGGACAGGCGGCTACACCTTC.